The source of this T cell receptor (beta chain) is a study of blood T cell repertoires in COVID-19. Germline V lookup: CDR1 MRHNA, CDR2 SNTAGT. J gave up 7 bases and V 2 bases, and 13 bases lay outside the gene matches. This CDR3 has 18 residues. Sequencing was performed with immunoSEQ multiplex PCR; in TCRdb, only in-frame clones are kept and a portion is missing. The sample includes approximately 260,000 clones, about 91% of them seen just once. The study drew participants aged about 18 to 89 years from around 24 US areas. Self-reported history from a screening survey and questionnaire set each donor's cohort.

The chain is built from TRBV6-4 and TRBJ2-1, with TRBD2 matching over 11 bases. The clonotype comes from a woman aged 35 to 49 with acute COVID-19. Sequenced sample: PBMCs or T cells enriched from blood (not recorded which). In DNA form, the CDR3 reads TGTGCCAGCAGTGACCGGCCCTCACTAGCGGGAGAAGGGAATGAGCAGTTCTTC. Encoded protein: CASSDRPSLAGEGNEQFF.